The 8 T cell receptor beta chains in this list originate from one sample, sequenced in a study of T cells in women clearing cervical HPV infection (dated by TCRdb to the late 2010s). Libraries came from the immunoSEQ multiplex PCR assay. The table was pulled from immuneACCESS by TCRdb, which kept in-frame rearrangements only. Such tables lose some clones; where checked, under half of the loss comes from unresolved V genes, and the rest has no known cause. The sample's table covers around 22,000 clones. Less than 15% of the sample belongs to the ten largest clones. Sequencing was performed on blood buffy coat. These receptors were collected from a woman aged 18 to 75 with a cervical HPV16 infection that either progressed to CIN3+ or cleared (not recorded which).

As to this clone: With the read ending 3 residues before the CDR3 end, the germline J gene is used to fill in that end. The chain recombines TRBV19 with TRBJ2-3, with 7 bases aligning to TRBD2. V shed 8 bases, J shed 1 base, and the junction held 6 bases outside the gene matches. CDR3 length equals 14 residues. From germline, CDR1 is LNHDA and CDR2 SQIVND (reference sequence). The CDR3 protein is CASWAGDGTDTQYF. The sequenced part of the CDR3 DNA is TGTGCCAGTTGGGCGGGAGACGGCACAGATACG.

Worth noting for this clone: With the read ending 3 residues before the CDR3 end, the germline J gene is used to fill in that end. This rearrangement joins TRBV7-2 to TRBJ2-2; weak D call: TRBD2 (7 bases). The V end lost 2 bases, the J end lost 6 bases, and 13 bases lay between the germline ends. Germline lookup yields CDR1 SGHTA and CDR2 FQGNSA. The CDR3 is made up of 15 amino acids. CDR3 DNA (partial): TGTGCCAGCAGCTTAAGGCAGGGGAGGGCCGGGGAG. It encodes CASSLRQGRAGE. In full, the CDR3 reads CASSLRQGRAGELFF.

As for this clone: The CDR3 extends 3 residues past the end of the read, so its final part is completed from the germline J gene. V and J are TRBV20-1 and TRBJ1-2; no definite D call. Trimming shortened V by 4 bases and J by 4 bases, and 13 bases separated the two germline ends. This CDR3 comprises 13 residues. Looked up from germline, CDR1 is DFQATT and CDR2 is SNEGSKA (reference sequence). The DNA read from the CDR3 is TGCAGTGCTACCGAGGGCTTCGGCTATGGC. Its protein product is CSATEGFGYG. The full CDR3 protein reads CSATEGFGYGYTF.

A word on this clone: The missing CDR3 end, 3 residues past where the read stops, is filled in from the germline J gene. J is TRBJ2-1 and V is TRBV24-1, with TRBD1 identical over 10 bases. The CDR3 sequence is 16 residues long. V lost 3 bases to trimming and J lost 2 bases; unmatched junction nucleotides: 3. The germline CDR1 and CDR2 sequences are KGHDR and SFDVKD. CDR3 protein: CATSDTGTGAYNEQFF. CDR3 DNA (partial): TGTGCCACCAGTGATACCGGGACAGGGGCCTACAATGAG.

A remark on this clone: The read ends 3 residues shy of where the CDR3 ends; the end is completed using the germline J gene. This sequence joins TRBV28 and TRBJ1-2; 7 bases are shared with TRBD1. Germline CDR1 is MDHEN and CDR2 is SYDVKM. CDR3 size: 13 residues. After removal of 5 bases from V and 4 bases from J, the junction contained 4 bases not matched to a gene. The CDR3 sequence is CASSLGQVYGYTF. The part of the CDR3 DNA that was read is TGTGCCAGCAGTCTAGGACAGGTCTATGGC.

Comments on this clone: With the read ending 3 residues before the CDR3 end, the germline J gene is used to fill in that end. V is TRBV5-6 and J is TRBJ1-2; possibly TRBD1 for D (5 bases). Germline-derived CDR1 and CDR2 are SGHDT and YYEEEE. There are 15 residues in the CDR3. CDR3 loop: CASSLAELAWGGYTF. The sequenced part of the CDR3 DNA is TGTGCCAGCAGCTTGGCGGAACTAGCATGGGGCGGC.

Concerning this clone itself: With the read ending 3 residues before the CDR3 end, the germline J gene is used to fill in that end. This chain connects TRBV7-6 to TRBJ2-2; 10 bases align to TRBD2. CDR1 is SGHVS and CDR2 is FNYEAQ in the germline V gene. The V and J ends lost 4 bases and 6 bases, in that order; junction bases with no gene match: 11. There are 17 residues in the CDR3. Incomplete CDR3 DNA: TGTGCCAGCAGCTCGAATCTAGCGGGAGTTTATCCCGGGGAG. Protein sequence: CASSSNLAGVYPGE. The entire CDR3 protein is CASSSNLAGVYPGELFF.

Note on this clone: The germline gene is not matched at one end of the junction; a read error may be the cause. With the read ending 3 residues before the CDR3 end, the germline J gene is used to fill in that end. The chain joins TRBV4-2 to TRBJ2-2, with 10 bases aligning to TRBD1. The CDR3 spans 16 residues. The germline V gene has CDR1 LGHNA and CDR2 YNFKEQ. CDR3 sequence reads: CASSQDTGQGAGELFF. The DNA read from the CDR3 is TGCGCCAGCAGCCAAGATACAGGACAGGGGGCCGGGGAG.